Here is one TCR beta chain with its context. The target antigen is unknown. PCR amplification relied on 60 Vbeta primers (plus 13 Jbeta primers). Sequencing used immunoSEQ multiplex PCR; TCRdb keeps in-frame clones, though not all of them. The sample carries 100,000 or so clones, approximately 69% recorded once. These data come from a study of cytomegalovirus exposure and HLA in healthy donors. General study results and limits: Reported results showed that the classifier diagnosed cytomegalovirus status with high specificity and sensitivity.

Germline loops: CDR1 SGHRS, CDR2 YFSETQ. V trimming: 3 bases; J trimming: 6 bases; junction bases outside the gene matches: 12. CDR3 length: 15 amino acids. The gene calls are TRBV5-1 and TRBJ2-7, with 7 bases fitting TRBD1. The TCR sequence derives from a man aged 25 to 40 in good health and CMV-seronegative. The specimen sequenced was PBMCs. Written as DNA, the CDR3 is TGCGCCAGCAGCTCCGCCATGGGACAGAAGGGCGAGCAGTACTTC. Translating gives CASSSAMGQKGEQYF.